Presented here are 23 T cell receptor beta chains from one specimen sequenced in a study of cytomegalovirus exposure and HLA in healthy donors (dated by TCRdb to 2016 to 2017). The library was generated by the immunoSEQ multiplex PCR assay. The multiplex PCR relied on a mix of 60 forward primers for TCR Vbeta segments and 13 reverse primers for TCR Jbeta segments. The immuneACCESS repertoire file appears here via TCRdb, limited to in-frame rearrangements. These files lack a portion of the clones; in checked studies, under half of the deficit traces to unresolved V genes, and the cause of the others is not known. This sample lists roughly 180,000 clones; more than 60% were detected once. The ten largest clones add up to roughly 8.2% of the sample. Input material: PBMCs. All receptors derive from a woman between 40 and 55 years old in good health and CMV-seropositive.

This clone was counted a few times. CDR3 coding DNA: TGTGCCAGCAGCTTAGGGTCTCCAGCGATCGCCCACTACGAGCAGTACTTC. Translating gives CASSLGSPAIAHYEQYF. This chain connects TRBV7-2 to TRBJ2-7, with no clear D. Trimming shortened V by 1 base and J by 3 bases, and 19 bases separated the two germline ends. The CDR3 is made up of 17 amino acids. The germline V gene has CDR1 SGHTA and CDR2 FQGNSA.

The chain carries TRBV27 and TRBJ2-1; D perhaps matches TRBD2 (6 bases). CDR1 MNHEY and CDR2 SMNVEV come from the germline V gene (reference sequence). The CDR3 consists of 16 residues. Deletions cut 8 bases from V and 4 bases from J, with 21 bases between. The CDR3 here is CASGRNASALYNEQFF. In DNA form, the CDR3 reads TGTGCCAGCGGGAGGAACGCCTCCGCCTTGTACAATGAGCAGTTCTTC.

The V call is TRBV28, the J call TRBJ2-1; 11 nucleotides match TRBD2. The V segment lost 2 bases and the J segment 0 bases; nucleotides outside the gene matches: 9. There are 19 residues in the CDR3. Germline-derived CDR1 and CDR2 are MDHEN and SYDVKM. The DNA for the CDR3 is TGTGCCAGCAGTTTACTCCTAGCGGGAGGTTTCAGCTCCTACAATGAGCAGTTCTTC. Its translation: CASSLLLAGGFSSYNEQFF.

The chain uses TRBV7-2 and TRBJ2-3; D remains unclear. V lost 1 base to trimming and J lost 2 bases, with 4 bases between them. The germline CDR1 and CDR2 sequences are SGHTA and FQGNSA. The CDR3 is made up of 13 amino acids. The CDR3 DNA sequence: TGTGCCAGCAGCTTAGGTCTCACAGATACGCAGTATTTT. Amino acids: CASSLGLTDTQYF.

This chain joins TRBV30 and TRBJ2-1; D perhaps matches TRBD2 (6 bases). CDR1 is GTSNPN and CDR2 is SVGIG in the germline V gene (reference sequence). The length of the CDR3 is 15 residues. Trimming took 1 base from V and 8 from J, leaving 18 bases between them. The CDR3 loop reads CAWSEIRESDYEQFF. CDR3 DNA sequence: TGTGCCTGGAGTGAGATCCGGGAGTCGGACTATGAGCAGTTCTTC.

This clone has a handful of counts. The CDR3 bases are TGTGCCAGCAGCTTAATTCGTACGGGAGGCTCCTACGAGCAGTACTTC. As protein: CASSLIRTGGSYEQYF. The V and J genes are TRBV7-9 and TRBJ2-7; 7 nucleotides align to TRBD2. Per the germline V gene, CDR1 is SEHNR and CDR2 is FQNEAQ (reference sequence). With V trimmed by 2 bases and J by 0 bases, 7 bases remained unmatched. This CDR3 comprises 16 residues. The variable domain in full, with the rest retrieved from reference TRBV7-9 and TRBJ2-7, is DTGVSQNPRHKITKRGQNVTFRCDPISEHNRLYWYRQTLGQGPEFLTYFQNEAQLEKSRLLSDRFSAERPKGSFSTLEIQRTEQGDSAMYLCASSLIRTGGSYEQYFGPGTRLTVT.

This chain joins TRBV11-2 and TRBJ2-7; 10 nucleotides match TRBD1. The trim removed 1 base at V and 2 bases at J, leaving 8 bases unmatched. From germline, CDR1 is SGHAT and CDR2 FQNNGV. This CDR3 has 17 residues. The CDR3 DNA is TGTGCCAGCAGCTTAGTCAAAGGGACAGGGGTTACCTACGAGCAGTACTTC. Translating gives CASSLVKGTGVTYEQYF.

This chain uses TRBV19 with TRBJ2-5; perhaps TRBD1 as D (6 bases). Germline V gene data show CDR1 as LNHDA and CDR2 as SQIVND (reference sequence). This CDR3 has 12 residues. The V and J ends lost 4 bases and 7 bases respectively, with 10 bases between them. CDR3 in DNA: TGTGCCAGTAGTAGACAGGCAGGGACCCAGTACTTC. It specifies CASSRQAGTQYF. The full variable domain, in which reference TRBV19 and TRBJ2-5 provide the parts outside the CDR3, is DGGITQSPKYLFRKEGQNVTLSCEQNLNHDAMYWYRQDPGQGLRLIYYSQIVNDFQKGDIAEGYSVSREKKESFPLTVTSAQKNPTAFYLCASSRQAGTQYFGPGTRLLVL.

V gene TRBV7-2 combines with J gene TRBJ2-3; 9 bases are shared with TRBD1. CDR3 length: 16 amino acids. V dropped 0 bases and J dropped 5; count of bases not matched to a gene: 6. Germline lookup yields CDR1 SGHTA and CDR2 FQGNSA. The CDR3 DNA follows: TGTGCCAGCAGCTTAGCTACAGGGGGCGCGGAAGATACGCAGTATTTT. Translated: CASSLATGGAEDTQYF.

The V gene is TRBV7-6, the J gene TRBJ2-3; the D is unclear. The CDR3 extends over 15 amino acids. The V end lost 3 bases, the J end lost 0 bases, and 10 bases lay between the germline ends. The germline V gene has CDR1 SGHVS and CDR2 FNYEAQ. The DNA for the CDR3 is TGTGCCAGCAGCTTCTCCACAGATAGCACAGATACGCAGTATTTT. Encoded protein: CASSFSTDSTDTQYF.

V gene TRBV4-2 combines with J gene TRBJ2-7; D may be TRBD2 (5 bases). V lost 0 bases to trimming and J lost 6 bases, with 12 bases between them. Germline CDR1 and CDR2: LGHNA and YNFKEQ. The CDR3 spans 14 residues. CDR3 coding DNA: TGTGCCAGCAGCCAAGAATTCCCTAGCACCGAGCAGTACTTC. This translates into CASSQEFPSTEQYF.

The chain links TRBV7-2 to TRBJ2-1, with 12 bases matching TRBD2. Germline V gene sequence: CDR1 SGHTA, CDR2 FQGNSA. J gave up 3 bases and V 4 bases, and 7 bases lay outside the gene matches. The CDR3 has 17 amino acids. The CDR3 region is CASSSWTSGKVYNEQFF. For the CDR3, the DNA is TGTGCCAGCAGCTCCTGGACTAGCGGGAAGGTCTACAATGAGCAGTTCTTC.

This chain joins TRBV7-9 and TRBJ2-3, with D possibly TRBD2 on 5 matching bases. The CDR3 has 11 residues. Germline V CDR1 and CDR2: SEHNR, FQNEAQ (reference sequence). CDR3 in amino acids: CAPGSTDTQYF. The CDR3 DNA sequence: TGTGCTCCGGGGAGCACAGATACGCAGTATTTT.

This clone was recorded a few times. V and J are TRBV7-9 and TRBJ2-7; D is perhaps TRBD2 (6 bases). The CDR3 contains 15 residues. The germline CDR1 and CDR2 sequences are SEHNR and FQNEAQ (reference sequence). V lost 5 bases and J lost 0, with 14 bases in between. The CDR3 reads CASSPFGDFSYEQYF. CDR3 in DNA: TGTGCCAGCAGCCCTTTCGGGGACTTCTCCTACGAGCAGTACTTC.

The chain links TRBV9 to TRBJ2-5, with 9 positions matching TRBD2. CDR1 SGDLS and CDR2 YYNGEE come from the germline V gene. The CDR3 runs 16 residues. The ends lost 0 bases at V and 5 bases at J; junction bases unmatched: 8. The CDR3 spells CASSVVAGGPGETQYF. Written as DNA, the CDR3 is TGTGCCAGCAGCGTAGTGGCGGGAGGGCCGGGGGAGACCCAGTACTTC.

This clone was observed once. This chain joins TRBV7-9 and TRBJ1-4; D is unresolved. The CDR3 contains 14 residues. CDR1 SEHNR and CDR2 FQNEAQ come from the germline V gene (reference sequence). Trimming took off 5 bases at V and 10 bases at J, with 17 bases between the two ends. CDR3 sequence (DNA): TGTGCCAGCAGCCCCACAGACAATACTGGAAAACTGTTTTTT. This encodes CASSPTDNTGKLFF.

V is TRBV27 and J is TRBJ2-5, with TRBD2 matching 8 bases. The DNA matches TRBJ2-7 better at its end, which makes the J call doubtful. Germline V CDR1 and CDR2: MNHEY, SMNVEV (reference sequence). This CDR3 region has 14 residues. CDR3 residues: CASSPQRELAEQYF. As DNA, the CDR3 is TGTGCCAGCAGTCCGCAGCGGGAGCTTGCCGAGCAGTACTTC.

The chain has TRBV28 and TRBJ1-1, with D uncertain. The CDR3 runs 12 residues. The germline gives CDR1 MDHEN, CDR2 SYDVKM. V was pared by 5 bases and J by 2 bases, with 6 bases between. CDR3 sequence (DNA): TGTGCCAGCAGTAGTAGTAACACTGAAGCTTTCTTT. This encodes CASSSSNTEAFF.

This chain connects TRBV14 to TRBJ2-5, with TRBD2 matching over 15 bases. The germline V gene encodes CDR1 SGHDN and CDR2 FVKESK. V was pared by 0 bases and J by 4 bases, with 9 bases of the junction left unmatched. The CDR3 has 19 amino acids. The CDR3 is CASSQDRGLAGGGRETQYF. The CDR3 DNA reads TGTGCCAGCAGCCAAGATCGGGGACTAGCGGGAGGAGGACGAGAGACCCAGTACTTC.

This chain joins TRBV6-5 and TRBJ1-2; a weak D match, TRBD1 (5 bases). Trimming stripped 7 bases from V and 6 bases from J, with 18 bases between. Germline CDR1 is MNHEY and CDR2 is SVGAGI. The CDR3 has 14 amino acids. Written as DNA, the CDR3 is TGTGCCAGCACCTATAAAAGGGGTTGGGATGGCTACACCTTC. Its translation: CASTYKRGWDGYTF.

V usage is TRBV2 and J usage is TRBJ1-5; possible D gene TRBD1, 6 bases. The CDR3 is 13 amino acids. Germline CDR1 and CDR2: SNHLY and FYNNEI. The ends were cut back, 6 bases at V and 7 bases at J, with 13 bases in the middle. Here the CDR3 DNA reads TGTGCCAGCAGCAACAGGGTGGACCAGCCCCAGCATTTT. It encodes CASSNRVDQPQHF.

This clone was found a few times. This chain links TRBV2 with TRBJ2-1, with D possibly being TRBD2 (5 bases). Trimming took off 8 bases at V and 4 bases at J, with 12 bases between the two ends. The CDR3 loop spans 13 amino acids. CDR1 is SNHLY, CDR2 FYNNEI, per germline. CDR3 in amino acids: CASSRERYNEQFF. The DNA of the CDR3 is TGTGCCAGCTCGAGGGAGCGGTACAATGAGCAGTTCTTC.

This clone appeared a single time. The rearrangement joins TRBV7-3 to TRBJ2-1, with a weak D call TRBD1 (5 bases). This CDR3 comprises 13 residues. Trimming removed 4 bases at V and 3 bases at J, with 7 bases between. Germline lookup yields CDR1 SGHTA and CDR2 FQGTGA. In nucleotides, the CDR3 is TGTGCCAGCAGCTCAGACAGCTACAATGAGCAGTTCTTC. Amino acid sequence: CASSSDSYNEQFF.